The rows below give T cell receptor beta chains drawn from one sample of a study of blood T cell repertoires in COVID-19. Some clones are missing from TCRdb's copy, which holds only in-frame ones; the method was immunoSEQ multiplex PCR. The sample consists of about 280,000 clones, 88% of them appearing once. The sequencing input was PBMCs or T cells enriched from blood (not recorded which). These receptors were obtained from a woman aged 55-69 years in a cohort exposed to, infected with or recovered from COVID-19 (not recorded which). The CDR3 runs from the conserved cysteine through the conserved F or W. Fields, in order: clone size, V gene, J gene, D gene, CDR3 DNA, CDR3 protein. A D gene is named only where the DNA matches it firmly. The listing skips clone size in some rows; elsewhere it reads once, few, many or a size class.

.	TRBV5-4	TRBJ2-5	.	TGTGCCAGCAGCTTGGACAGGGTAATGACGGACTTC	CASSLDRVMTDF
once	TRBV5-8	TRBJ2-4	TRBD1	TGTGCCAGCACCCCGGGACAGAAATCCAAAAACATTCAGTACTTC	CASTPGQKSKNIQYF
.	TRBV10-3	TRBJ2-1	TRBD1	TGTGCCATCAGTGAGCCCCCGGCAGGGGGCAAATCTTTCAATGAGCAGTTCTTC	CAISEPPAGGKSFNEQFF
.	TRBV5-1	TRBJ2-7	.	TGCGCCAGCAGCTTGGGTTCGGGGGCCTACGAGCAGTACTTC	CASSLGSGAYEQYF
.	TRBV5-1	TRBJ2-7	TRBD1	TGCGCCAGCAGCCCACAGGGACAGGGTTTGTACGAGCAGTACTTC	CASSPQGQGLYEQYF
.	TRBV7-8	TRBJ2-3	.	TGTGCCAGCACCTCCCTGGGCGTCACGGATACGCAGTATTTT	CASTSLGVTDTQYF
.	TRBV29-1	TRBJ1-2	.	TGCAGCGTGGCGATGGTGGGGCATGGCTACACCTTC	CSVAMVGHGYTF
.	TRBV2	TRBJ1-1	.	TGTGCCAGCATGAGGGACACTGAAGCTTTCTTT	CASMRDTEAFF
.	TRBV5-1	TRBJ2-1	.	TGCGCCAGCAGCTTGGATGGGAGGAATGGGGTAAATGAGCAGTTCTTC	CASSLDGRNGVNEQFF
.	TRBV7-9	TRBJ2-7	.	TGTGCCAGCAGCTTAGAAGTCATGACTGTATTGTCCTACGAGCAGTACTTC	CASSLEVMTVLSYEQYF
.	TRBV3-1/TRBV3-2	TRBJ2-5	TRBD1	TGTGCCAGCAGCCCCACAGGGGCGGAGACCCAGTACTTC	CASSPTGAETQYF
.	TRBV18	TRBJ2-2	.	TGTGCCAGCTCACCCCTAGATTCCGGGGAGCTGTTTTTT	CASSPLDSGELFF
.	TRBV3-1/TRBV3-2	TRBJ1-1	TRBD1	TGTGCCAGCAGCCACGGGACAGTCAACACTGAAGCTTTCTTT	CASSHGTVNTEAFF
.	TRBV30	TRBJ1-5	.	TGTGCCTGGAGTTACCCGGCGGATAATCAGCCCCAGCATTTT	CAWSYPADNQPQHF
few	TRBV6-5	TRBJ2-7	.	TGTGCCTCCAGAAAGGGGTGGGGCGAGCAGTACTTC	CASRKGWGEQYF
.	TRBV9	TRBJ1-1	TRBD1	TGTGCCAGCAGCCCCCCGGGACAGGGGCACACTGAAGCTTTCTTT	CASSPPGQGHTEAFF
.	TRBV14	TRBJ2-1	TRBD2	TGTGCCAGCAGCCAAGTAGAATGGACTAGCTCCCATGAGCAGTTCTTC	CASSQVEWTSSHEQFF
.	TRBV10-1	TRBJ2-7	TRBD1	TGCGCCAGCAGGGGGACAGGCGGCTACGAGCAGTACTTC	CASRGTGGYEQYF
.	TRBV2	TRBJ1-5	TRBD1	TGTGCCAGCAGCGAGGGACAGGGGAATCGGCCCCAGCATTTT	CASSEGQGNRPQHF
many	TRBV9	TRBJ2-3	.	TGTGCCAGCAGCATCGACGGGACTAGCACAGATACGCAGTATTTT	CASSIDGTSTDTQYF
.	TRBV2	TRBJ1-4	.	TGTGCCAGCAAGCGGGGACTGAAGGGTTCAACTAATGAAAAACTGTTTTTT	CASKRGLKGSTNEKLFF
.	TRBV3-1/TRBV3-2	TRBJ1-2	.	TGTGCCAGCAGCCAAGATAGGGGTGGCTACACCTTC	CASSQDRGGYTF
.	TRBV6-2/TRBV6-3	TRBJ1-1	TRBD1	TGTGCCAGCAGTCCCTGGACAGGGATGAACACTGAAGCTTTCTTT	CASSPWTGMNTEAFF
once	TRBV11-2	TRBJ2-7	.	TGTGCCAGCAGCCCCACCGTGGATCCGCGGACAACCTACGAGCAGTACTTC	CASSPTVDPRTTYEQYF
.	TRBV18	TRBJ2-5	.	TGTGCCAGCTCACCACAATCAGCGGGTCAAGAGACCCAGTACTTC	CASSPQSAGQETQYF
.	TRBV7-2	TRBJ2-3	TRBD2	TGTGCCAGCAGCCCCACTAGCGGGAGTCGGGGAGATACGCAGTATTTT	CASSPTSGSRGDTQYF
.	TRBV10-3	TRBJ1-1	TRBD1	TGTGCCATCACTCGGACAGGGGGGAACACTGAAGCTTTCTTT	CAITRTGGNTEAFF
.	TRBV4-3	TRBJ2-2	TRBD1	TGCGCCAGCAGCCAAGTGGGACAGGGGACCGGGGAGCTGTTTTTT	CASSQVGQGTGELFF
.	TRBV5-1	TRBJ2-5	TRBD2	TGCGCCAGCAGCTTGAGCGGGGGGTTGGAGACCCAGTACTTC	CASSLSGGLETQYF
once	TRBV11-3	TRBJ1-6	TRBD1	TGTGCCAGCAGCTTAGATACAGGGGGCGAAGATTCACCCCTCCACTTT	CASSLDTGGEDSPLHF
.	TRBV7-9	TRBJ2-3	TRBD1	TGTGCCAGCAGCCGGCTCAGGGACAGGAACACAGATACGCAGTATTTT	CASSRLRDRNTDTQYF
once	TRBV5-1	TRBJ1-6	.	TGCGCCAGCAGCTGGGGGGGGTCGGCACCCCTCCACTTT	CASSWGGSAPLHF
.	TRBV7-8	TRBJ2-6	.	TGTGCCAGCAGCTTAAGCTATGCCTCCTCTGGGGCCAACGTCCTGACTTTC	CASSLSYASSGANVLTF
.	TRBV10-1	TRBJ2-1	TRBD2	TGCGCCAGCAGAGGACTAGCGGACAATGAGCAGTTCTTC	CASRGLADNEQFF
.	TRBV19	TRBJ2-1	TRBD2	TGTGCCTGCGGGCTAGCGGGAGCATACAATGAGCAGTTCTTC	CACGLAGAYNEQFF
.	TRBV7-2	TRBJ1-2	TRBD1	TGTGCCAGCAGCTCAAGACAGGGGATGGGCTATGGCTACACCTTC	CASSSRQGMGYGYTF
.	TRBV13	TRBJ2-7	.	TGTGCCAGCAGCTTGGGGCCTTTCTCCGAGCAGTACTTC	CASSLGPFSEQYF
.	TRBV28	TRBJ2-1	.	TGTGCCAGCAGTTTCCAGCGGGCCAAGAGCTCCTACAATGAGCAGTTCTTC	CASSFQRAKSSYNEQFF
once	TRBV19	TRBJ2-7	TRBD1	TGTGCCAGTAGTATTAGTACAGGGGGCTTCTACGAGCAGTACTTC	CASSISTGGFYEQYF
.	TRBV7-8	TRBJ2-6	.	TGTGCCAGCAGCCAAACGGGTTCTGGGGCCAACGTCCTGACTTTC	CASSQTGSGANVLTF